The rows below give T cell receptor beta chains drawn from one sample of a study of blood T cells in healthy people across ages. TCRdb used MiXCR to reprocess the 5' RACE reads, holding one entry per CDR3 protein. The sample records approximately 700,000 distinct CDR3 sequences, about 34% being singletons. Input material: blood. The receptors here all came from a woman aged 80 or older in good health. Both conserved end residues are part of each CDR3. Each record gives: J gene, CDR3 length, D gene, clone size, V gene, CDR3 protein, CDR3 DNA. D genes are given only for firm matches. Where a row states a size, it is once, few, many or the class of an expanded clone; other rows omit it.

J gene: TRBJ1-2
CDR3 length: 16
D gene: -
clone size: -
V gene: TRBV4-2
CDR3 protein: CASSQAKGQGTYGYTF
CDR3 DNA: TGTGCCAGCAGCCAAGCCAAAGGGCAGGGTACCTATGGCTACACCTTC

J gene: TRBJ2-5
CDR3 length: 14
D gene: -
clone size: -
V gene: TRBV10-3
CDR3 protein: CAISGGQIQETQYF
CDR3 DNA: TGTGCCATCAGTGGAGGACAGATCCAAGAGACCCAGTACTTC

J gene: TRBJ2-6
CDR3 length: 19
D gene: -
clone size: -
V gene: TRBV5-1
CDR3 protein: CASSLVTGQGPSGANVLTF
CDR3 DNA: TGCGCCAGCAGCTTGGTAACGGGGCAGGGCCCCTCTGGGGCCAACGTCCTGACTTTC

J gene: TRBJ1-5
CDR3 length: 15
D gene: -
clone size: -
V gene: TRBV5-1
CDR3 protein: CASSLEGGDYQPQHF
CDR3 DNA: TGCGCCAGCAGCTTGGAGGGGGGTGACTATCAGCCCCAGCATTTT

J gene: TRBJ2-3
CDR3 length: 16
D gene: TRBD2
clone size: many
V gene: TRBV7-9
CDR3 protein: CASSPRTSGGTDTQYF
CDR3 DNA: TGTGCCAGCAGCCCTAGGACTAGCGGGGGTACAGATACGCAGTATTTT

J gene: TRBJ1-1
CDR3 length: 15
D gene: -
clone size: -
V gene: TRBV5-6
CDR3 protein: CASSPWIGVWTEAFF
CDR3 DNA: TGTGCCAGCAGCCCCTGGATAGGGGTGTGGACTGAAGCTTTCTTT

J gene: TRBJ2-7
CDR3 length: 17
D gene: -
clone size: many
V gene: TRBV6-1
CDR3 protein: CASSEFGSWGNSYEQYF
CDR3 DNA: TGTGCCAGCAGTGAATTCGGGAGCTGGGGCAACTCCTACGAGCAGTACTTC

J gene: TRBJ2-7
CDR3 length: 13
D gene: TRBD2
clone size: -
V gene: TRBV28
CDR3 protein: CASISGGAYEQYF
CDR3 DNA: TGTGCCAGCATTAGCGGGGGGGCCTACGAGCAGTACTTC

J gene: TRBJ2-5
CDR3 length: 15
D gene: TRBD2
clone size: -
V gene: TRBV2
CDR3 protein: CASSHVAGAQEAQYF
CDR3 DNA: TGTGCCAGCAGCCACGTAGCGGGGGCCCAAGAGGCCCAGTACTTC

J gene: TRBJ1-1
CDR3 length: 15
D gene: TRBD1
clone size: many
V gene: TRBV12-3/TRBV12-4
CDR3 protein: CASNPRGSGVTEAFF
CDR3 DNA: TGTGCCAGCAATCCCAGGGGGAGCGGGGTAACTGAAGCTTTCTTT

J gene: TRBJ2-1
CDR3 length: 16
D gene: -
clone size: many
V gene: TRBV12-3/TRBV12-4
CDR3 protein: CASSLRGTPSVHEQFF
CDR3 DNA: TGTGCCAGCAGTTTACGGGGGACCCCCAGCGTACATGAGCAGTTCTTC

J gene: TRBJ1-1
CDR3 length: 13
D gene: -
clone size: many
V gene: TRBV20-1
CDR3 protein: CSAQTGAVTEAFF
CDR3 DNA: TGCAGTGCTCAGACGGGGGCGGTCACTGAAGCTTTCTTT

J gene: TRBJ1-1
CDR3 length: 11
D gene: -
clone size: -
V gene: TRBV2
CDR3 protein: CASSGAQSAFF
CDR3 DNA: TGTGCCAGCAGTGGGGCTCAGTCGGCTTTCTTT

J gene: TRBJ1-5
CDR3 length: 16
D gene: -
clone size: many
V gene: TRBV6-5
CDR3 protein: CASSSAVRASNQPQHF
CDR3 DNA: TGTGCCAGCAGTTCCGCGGTTAGGGCGAGCAATCAGCCCCAGCATTTT

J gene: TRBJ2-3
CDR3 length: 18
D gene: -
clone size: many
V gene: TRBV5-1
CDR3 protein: CASSLVLGGIDHTDTQYF
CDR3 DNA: TGCGCCAGCAGCTTGGTCTTGGGGGGAATCGATCACACAGATACGCAGTATTTT

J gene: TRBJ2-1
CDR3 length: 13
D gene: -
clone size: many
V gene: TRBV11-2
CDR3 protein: CATTFGGENEQFF
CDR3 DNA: TGTGCCACCACATTTGGTGGAGAAAATGAGCAGTTCTTC

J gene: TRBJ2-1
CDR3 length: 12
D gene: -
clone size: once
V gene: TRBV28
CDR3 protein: CASSLTTYEQFF
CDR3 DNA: TGTGCCAGCAGTTTAACCACCTACGAGCAGTTCTTC